These 32 T cell receptor beta chains came from one sample sequenced in a study of blood T cell repertoires in COVID-19. TCRdb's table, derived via immunoSEQ multiplex PCR, lists solely in-frame clones and lacks some. Here the sample spans around 110,000 clones, 84% being singletons. Sequenced sample: PBMCs or T cells enriched from blood (not recorded which). Receptor source: a woman under 40 who had recovered from COVID-19.

This chain uses TRBV27 with TRBJ2-1; 11 bases match TRBD2. Trimming cost V 5 bases and J 2 bases; bases outside gene matches: 20. CDR3 size: 21 residues. Per germline, CDR1 MNHEY and CDR2 SMNVEV (reference sequence). CDR3 nucleotides: TGTGCCAGCAGTATCCCTAAACGTAATTTGGGGGGACTAGCGGCCTACAATGAGCAGTTCTTC. This codes for CASSIPKRNLGGLAAYNEQFF.

This clone was counted once. The V gene is TRBV5-1, the J gene TRBJ1-1; D possibly corresponds to TRBD1 (6 bases). CDR1 is SGHRS, CDR2 YFSETQ, per germline. Trimming stripped 1 base from V and 3 bases from J, with 19 bases between. This CDR3 is 17 amino acids long. The CDR3 DNA reads as TGCGCCAGCAGCTTGTTTCACAGGGAGGGTAGGTACACTGAAGCTTTCTTT. Protein: CASSLFHREGRYTEAFF.

The genes are TRBV19 and TRBJ2-2; 10 bases align to TRBD2. This CDR3 region has 14 residues. Germline assignment: CDR1 LNHDA and CDR2 SQIVND (reference sequence). V trimming: 8 bases; J trimming: 1 base; junction bases outside the gene matches: 1. The CDR3 DNA reads as TGTGCCAGTCGGACTAGCGGGAACACCGGGGAGCTGTTTTTT. Translation gives CASRTSGNTGELFF.

The chain carries TRBV27 and TRBJ1-5; TRBD1 is a possible D gene (5 bases). CDR1 is MNHEY and CDR2 is SMNVEV in the germline V gene (reference sequence). The length of the CDR3 is 14 residues. V lost 5 bases, J lost 3 bases, and 11 bases lay in between. This chain's CDR3 is CASSIRQNNQPQHF. The CDR3 nucleotides are TGTGCCAGCAGTATAAGACAGAACAATCAGCCCCAGCATTTT.

V is TRBV29-1 and J is TRBJ2-7, with a weak D call TRBD1 (11 bases). The CDR3 extends over 15 amino acids. Trimming shortened V by 5 bases and J by 5 bases, and 22 bases separated the two germline ends. The germline V gene encodes CDR1 SQVTM and CDR2 ANQGSEA. The CDR3 protein is CSVTSGTGGRDEQYF. CDR3 sequence (DNA): TGCAGCGTTACTAGCGGGACAGGGGGACGGGACGAGCAGTACTTC.

The chain combines TRBV5-1 with TRBJ2-1; D is unclear. This CDR3 spans 15 amino acids. Looked up from germline, CDR1 is SGHRS and CDR2 is YFSETQ. With 4 bases removed from V and 6 bases from J, the gap between germline ends came to 17 bases. As DNA, the CDR3 is TGCGCCAGCAGCCTAAGAGGCGGCGGCGCCAATGAGCAGTTCTTC. It encodes CASSLRGGGANEQFF.

In its sample, this clone was seen once. The chain uses TRBV19 and TRBJ2-1, with 8 nucleotides matching TRBD2. Germline V lookup: CDR1 LNHDA, CDR2 SQIVND (reference sequence). V shed 5 bases and J 9 bases; nucleotides not matched to a gene: 12. The CDR3 spans 15 residues. In nucleotides, the CDR3 is TGTGCCAGTAGTCTTCGGGCGGGAGGTTGGGGTGAGCAGTTCTTC. Its protein product is CASSLRAGGWGEQFF. Combining the CDR3 with reference TRBV19 and TRBJ2-1 gives the whole variable domain DGGITQSPKYLFRKEGQNVTLSCEQNLNHDAMYWYRQDPGQGLRLIYYSQIVNDFQKGDIAEGYSVSREKKESFPLTVTSAQKNPTAFYLCASSLRAGGWGEQFFGPGTRLTVL.

The V gene is TRBV5-5, the J gene TRBJ1-2; D may be TRBD1 (5 bases). The V end lost 4 bases, the J end lost 3 bases, and 10 bases lay between the germline ends. Germline V gene data show CDR1 as SGHKS and CDR2 as YYEKEE (reference sequence). The CDR3 totals 13 residues. The DNA for the CDR3 is TGTGCCAGCAGCCCTGACAGACACTATGGCTACACCTTC. It yields the protein CASSPDRHYGYTF.

V is TRBV29-1 and J is TRBJ1-3; possible D gene TRBD1, 5 bases. V lost 6 bases to trimming and J lost 0 bases, with 12 bases between them. This CDR3 is 14 amino acids long. CDR1 and CDR2 from the germline V gene are SQVTM and ANQGSEA. CDR3 loop: CSVADRSSGNTIYF. The CDR3 coding sequence is TGCAGCGTGGCCGACAGAAGCTCTGGAAACACCATATATTTT.

The chain has TRBV6-5 and TRBJ1-4, with no clear D. CDR3 length: 16 residues. The ends were cut back, 2 bases at V and 0 bases at J, with 10 bases in the middle. Germline V gene lookup returns CDR1 MNHEY and CDR2 SVGAGI. Here the CDR3 reads CASSYEAPSTNEKLFF. The DNA of the CDR3 is TGTGCCAGCAGTTACGAGGCCCCGTCAACTAATGAAAAACTGTTTTTT.

The gene calls are TRBV29-1 and TRBJ2-7; 12 nucleotides match TRBD2. The CDR3 consists of 16 residues. The germline V gene has CDR1 SQVTM and CDR2 ANQGSEA. The V gene end was trimmed by 6 bases and the J gene end by 2 bases; junction bases not matched to a gene: 11. CDR3 nucleotides: TGCAGCGTGACGGGACTAGCGGGCCGTCGTCCCTACGAGCAGTACTTC. Translated, it gives CSVTGLAGRRPYEQYF.

The chain employs TRBV21-1 and TRBJ2-1; TRBD2 reflects the table's D call only, with no check against the DNA. TRBV21-1 represents a pseudogene. The length of the CDR3 is 13 residues. CDR3 sequence: CASSQWGDNEQFF. The DNA of the CDR3 is TGTGCCAGCAGCCAATGGGGGGACAATGAGCAGTTCTTC.

The rearrangement links TRBV3-1 (or the pseudogene TRBV3-2) to TRBJ2-1; 9 bases line up with TRBD1. V shed 2 bases and J 8 bases; nucleotides not matched to a gene: 4. The CDR3 sequence is 14 residues long. Germline CDR1 and CDR2: LGHDT and YNNKEL (reference sequence). CDR3 loop: CASSQTGGAHEQFF. CDR3 in DNA: TGTGCCAGCAGCCAAACAGGGGGCGCCCATGAGCAGTTCTTC.

The rearrangement links TRBV3-1 (or the pseudogene TRBV3-2) to TRBJ2-4; tentative D call: TRBD2 (5 bases). The CDR3 contains 16 residues. Germline V CDR1 and CDR2: LGHDT, YNNKEL (reference sequence). Trimming took off 0 bases at V and 12 bases at J, with 21 bases between the two ends. CDR3 nucleotide sequence: TGTGCCAGCAGCCAAGATCCGATCCTCCGAGTAGAGGGTCAGTACTTC. Its protein product is CASSQDPILRVEGQYF.

The V and J genes are TRBV28 and TRBJ1-2, with TRBD1 as a possible D gene (6 bases). V was cut by 8 bases and J by 4 bases, with 20 bases left in between. The CDR3 has 15 residues. The germline V gene encodes CDR1 MDHEN and CDR2 SYDVKM. As DNA, the CDR3 is TGTGCCAGCCGATCAGAGGGGGGGCGCGGCTATGGCTACACCTTC. Translation gives CASRSEGGRGYGYTF.

V and J are TRBV7-2 and TRBJ2-5; D is ambiguous. The CDR3 length is 14 residues. Germline CDR1 reads SGHTA; CDR2 reads FQGNSA. Trimming removed 0 bases at V and 3 bases at J, with 8 bases between. This chain's CDR3 is CASSLALLKETQYF. As DNA, the CDR3 is TGTGCCAGCAGCTTAGCGCTACTAAAAGAGACCCAGTACTTC.

This clone was recorded only once. The V and J genes are TRBV6-4 and TRBJ1-1, with 8 bases lining up with TRBD1. Germline CDR1 MRHNA, CDR2 SNTAGT. CDR3 length: 15 amino acids. V lost 6 bases to trimming and J lost 1 base; unmatched junction nucleotides: 7. The CDR3 sequence: CASRRQGLTNTEAFF. The DNA for the CDR3 is TGTGCCAGCAGAAGACAGGGGCTTACGAACACTGAAGCTTTCTTT.

V gene TRBV4-3 combines with J gene TRBJ2-6; 7 bases map to TRBD2. The CDR3 totals 19 residues. Germline V lookup: CDR1 LGHNA, CDR2 YSLEER. The V segment lost 0 bases and the J segment 1 base; nucleotides outside the gene matches: 9. CDR3 sequence: CASSQEGWEGRSGANVLTF. The CDR3 DNA follows: TGCGCCAGCAGCCAAGAAGGCTGGGAGGGTCGGTCTGGGGCCAACGTCCTGACTTTC.

J is TRBJ2-7 and V is TRBV3-1 (or the pseudogene TRBV3-2); weak D call: TRBD2 (6 bases). This CDR3 is built from 15 residues. V was trimmed by 1 base and J by 2 bases, leaving 12 bases between them. Germline values: CDR1 LGHDT, CDR2 YNNKEL (reference sequence). Here the CDR3 reads CASSQVRWRAYEQYF. CDR3 coding DNA: TGTGCCAGCAGCCAAGTCAGGTGGAGGGCCTACGAGCAGTACTTC.

V and J are TRBV4-2 and TRBJ1-5; D remains unclear. This CDR3 is built from 16 residues. Germline-derived CDR1 and CDR2 are LGHNA and YNFKEQ. V was cut by 2 bases and J by 4 bases, with 15 bases left in between. CDR3 bases: TGTGCCAGCAGCCAATCATCGGGGATGGGAAATCAGCCCCAGCATTTT. This sequence encodes CASSQSSGMGNQPQHF.

The gene calls are TRBV11-2 and TRBJ2-3, with 11 bases fitting TRBD2. With 2 bases clipped from V and 6 bases from J, the junction kept 4 bases outside the gene matches. CDR3 length equals 15 residues. From germline, CDR1 is SGHAT and CDR2 FQNNGV. This chain's CDR3 is CASSLIAGGKDTQYF. CDR3 sequence (DNA): TGTGCCAGCAGCTTAATAGCGGGAGGGAAGGATACGCAGTATTTT.

The chain has TRBV11-3 and TRBJ1-4; D call uncertain. CDR1 is SGHNT and CDR2 is YENEEA in the germline V gene. V lost 0 bases and J lost 4, with 18 bases in between. The CDR3 contains 18 residues. CDR3 amino acids: CASSLDRVARPRNEKLFF. The CDR3 bases are TGTGCCAGCAGCTTAGATCGGGTGGCGAGGCCCCGTAATGAAAAACTGTTTTTT.

The chain is built from TRBV19 and TRBJ1-2, with 7 bases lining up with TRBD1. V was clipped by 6 bases and J by 5 bases; unmatched bases: 9. CDR3 length equals 14 residues. CDR1 is LNHDA, CDR2 SQIVND, per germline (reference sequence). The DNA for the CDR3 is TGTGCCAGTAGCAGCAGGGGGTTAGGGTATGGCTACACCTTC. Its protein product is CASSSRGLGYGYTF.

Many counts were recorded for this clone. CDR3 DNA sequence: TGTGCCAGCAGCCCTCAGGGCTACTCTGGAAACACCATATATTTT. It yields the protein CASSPQGYSGNTIYF. This chain connects TRBV7-9 to TRBJ1-3, with a possible D match to TRBD1 (5 bases). CDR3 size: 15 residues. Germline loops: CDR1 SEHNR, CDR2 FQNEAQ (reference sequence). With 5 bases removed from V and 0 bases from J, the gap between germline ends came to 11 bases.

V and J are TRBV20-1 and TRBJ2-1; a weak D match, TRBD1 (5 bases). Germline V gives CDR1 DFQATT, CDR2 SNEGSKA (reference sequence). This CDR3 contains 11 residues. Trimming cost V 5 bases and J 8 bases, with 10 bases left between them. The DNA for the CDR3 is TGCAGTGCTCAGTTAGGGGATGAGCAGTTCTTC. It translates to CSAQLGDEQFF.

The genes are TRBV5-4 and TRBJ1-2; no reliable D call. V lost 1 base, J lost 4 bases, and 11 bases lay in between. Per the germline V gene, CDR1 is SGHNT and CDR2 is YYREEE (reference sequence). The CDR3 consists of 14 residues. CDR3 sequence reads: CASSLSGLGYGYTF. CDR3 nucleotide sequence: TGTGCCAGCAGCTTGTCGGGATTGGGCTATGGCTACACCTTC.

The chain combines TRBV6-5 with TRBJ1-1; TRBD1 agrees at 9 bases. Germline CDR1 reads MNHEY; CDR2 reads SVGAGI. Trimming at V came to 5 bases and at J to 2 bases, leaving 6 bases not matched to a gene. The CDR3 is made up of 15 amino acids. In DNA form, the CDR3 reads TGTGCCAGCAGTCTCCGGGACAGGGCAAACACTGAAGCTTTCTTT. Encoded protein: CASSLRDRANTEAFF.

This clone was counted between two and nine times. The CDR3 DNA reads TGCGCCAGCAGCCCATGGCCGGGGAGAGAGACCCAGTACTTC. It yields the protein CASSPWPGRETQYF. This chain connects TRBV5-1 to TRBJ2-5; D is possibly TRBD2 (5 bases). The CDR3 loop spans 14 amino acids. The germline V gene encodes CDR1 SGHRS and CDR2 YFSETQ. The V and J ends lost 4 bases and 4 bases respectively, with 14 bases between them.

This chain joins TRBV28 and TRBJ1-3, with 9 positions matching TRBD1. Germline V gene lookup returns CDR1 MDHEN and CDR2 SYDVKM. This CDR3 region has 17 residues. V dropped 4 bases and J dropped 6; count of bases not matched to a gene: 13. In DNA, the CDR3 is TGTGCCAGCAGTTCCCAGTTATTGGACAGGGGAACAAACACCATATATTTT. Amino acid sequence: CASSSQLLDRGTNTIYF.

This clone was observed a few times. The chain uses TRBV5-8 and TRBJ1-2; no definite D call. The CDR3 covers 12 residues. Germline CDR1 and CDR2: SGHTS and YDEGEE. V dropped 3 bases and J dropped 4 bases, with 7 bases sitting between them. As DNA, the CDR3 is TGTGCCAGCAGCTGGAGGTCCTATGGCTACACCTTC. Encoded protein: CASSWRSYGYTF. Looking up the rest from reference TRBV5-8 and TRBJ1-2 gives the full variable domain: EAGVTQSPTHLIKTRGQQATLRCSPISGHTSVYWYQQALGLGLQFLLWYDEGEERNRGNFPPRFSGRQFPNYSSELNVNALELEDSALYLCASSWRSYGYTFGSGTRLTVV.

The chain recombines TRBV20-1 with TRBJ1-3; D uncertain. V lost 6 bases to trimming and J lost 4 bases, with 7 bases between them. The CDR3 length is 11 residues. Germline values: CDR1 DFQATT, CDR2 SNEGSKA (reference sequence). DNA for the CDR3: TGCAGTGCGTATTTAGGAAACACCATATATTTT. Its protein is CSAYLGNTIYF.

As regards this clone: The same CDR3 is also encoded by other DNA sequences in this sample. V usage is TRBV12-3 or TRBV12-4 and J usage is TRBJ1-2; no reliable D call. The CDR3 has 12 residues. Trimming shortened V by 5 bases and J by 5 bases, and 9 bases separated the two germline ends. This CDR3 reads CASSLTGYGYTF. The CDR3 bases are TGTGCCAGCAGTCTGACGGGTTATGGCTACACCTTC.